What follows are 18 T cell receptor beta chains derived from one specimen sequenced in a study of T cell repertoires in cytomegalovirus infection. Their antigen targets remain unknown. TCRdb analysed the reads with MiXCR anew, one entry per CDR3 protein. The profile covers around 500,000 distinct CDR3 sequences, with about 39% appearing a single time and 43% taken by the ten largest. This specimen was cultured PBMCs, taken from culture after CMV antigen stimulation. Receptors originate from a human donor in good health (CMV status not recorded). Some clones in this sample may be carry-over from other donors' samples.

This chain joins TRBV5-8 and TRBJ2-3, with D possibly called TRBD1 or TRBD2 (5 bases each). In germline, CDR1 is SGHTS, CDR2 YDEGEE. Trimming removed 6 bases from V and 1 base from J, with 15 bases in between. CDR3 length: 15 residues. CDR3 DNA: TGTGCCAGCATCCTATCCGGGACCGGCACAGATACGCAGTATTTT. It codes for CASILSGTGTDTQYF.

This clonotype occurred a few times. V is TRBV7-2 and J is TRBJ2-3; D is undetermined. V lost 6 bases and J 4 bases, leaving 11 bases between the germline ends. CDR1 is SGHTA and CDR2 is FQGNSA in the germline V gene. The CDR3 is 13 residues long. As DNA, the CDR3 is TGTGCCAGCAGTCCATACATGGCAGATACGCAGTATTTT. This sequence encodes CASSPYMADTQYF.

The gene calls are TRBV28 and TRBJ1-2; 7 nucleotides align to TRBD1. The CDR3 consists of 13 residues. Per the germline V gene, CDR1 is MDHEN and CDR2 is SYDVKM. V was pared by 9 bases and J by 1 base, with 5 bases of the junction left unmatched. CDR3 bases: TGTGCCAGTACCGGGACAGATAACTATGGCTACACCTTC. It encodes CASTGTDNYGYTF.

This chain joins TRBV6-4 and TRBJ1-2; D is uncertain. Between the trimmed V and J ends, which lost 5 bases and 2 bases, there was a span of 9 bases. Germline CDR1 and CDR2: MRHNA and SNTAGT. This CDR3 has 13 residues. CDR3 in DNA: TGTGCCAGCAGTAAGACCTTAAACTATGGCTACACCTTC. It encodes CASSKTLNYGYTF.

This chain links TRBV6-5 with TRBJ2-7; D call uncertain. Deletions cut 5 bases from V and 6 bases from J, with 20 bases between. Germline V gives CDR1 MNHEY, CDR2 SVGAGI. This CDR3 region has 15 residues. The CDR3 DNA follows: TGTGCCAGCAGTCCCGGACCGCTTAAGCCAGGCGAGCAGTACTTC. It yields the protein CASSPGPLKPGEQYF.

The chain is built from TRBV2 and TRBJ1-5; D is possibly TRBD1 (5 bases). The ends were cut back, 8 bases at V and 2 bases at J, with 13 bases in the middle. The V gene's germline CDR1 is SNHLY and CDR2 FYNNEI. The CDR3 spans 14 residues. The CDR3 coding sequence is TGTGCCAGCGTTGGACCGGGGGGCAATCAGCCCCAGCATTTT. Encoded protein: CASVGPGGNQPQHF.

The chain joins TRBV12-3 or TRBV12-4 to TRBJ2-2; D is perhaps TRBD1 (7 bases). The CDR3 has 15 amino acids. The V and J ends lost 7 bases and 4 bases respectively, with 16 bases between them. DNA for the CDR3: TGTGCCAGCAACCACGGGACAGCGGGCACCGGGGAGCTGTTTTTT. Its translation is CASNHGTAGTGELFF.

The sample holds a few counts of this clonotype. The CDR3 protein is CASSYSGNEQYF. The CDR3 nucleotides read TGTGCCAGCAGCTACTCAGGGAACGAGCAGTACTTC. The rearrangement links TRBV7-6 to TRBJ2-7; maybe TRBD1 (5 bases). V was shortened by 4 bases and J by 5 bases, with 9 bases between the two germline ends. Per the germline V gene, CDR1 is SGHVS and CDR2 is FNYEAQ. The CDR3 runs to 12 residues.

This clonotype was seen ten or more times. The V call is TRBV7-8, the J call TRBJ1-1; the match to TRBD1 covers 9 bases. Germline V gives CDR1 SGHVS, CDR2 FQNEAQ. The CDR3 runs to 14 residues. With V trimmed by 5 bases and J by 4 bases, 5 bases remained unmatched. CDR3 loop: CASSQDRGGTEAFF. The DNA for the CDR3 is TGTGCCAGCAGCCAAGACAGGGGGGGCACTGAAGCTTTCTTT. The variable domain in full, with the rest retrieved from reference TRBV7-8 and TRBJ1-1, is GAGVSQSPRYKVAKRGQDVALRCDPISGHVSLFWYQQALGQGPEFLTYFQNEAQLDKSGLPSDRFFAERPEGSVSTLKIQRTQQEDSAVYLCASSQDRGGTEAFFGQGTRLTVV.

The rearrangement joins TRBV5-1 to TRBJ1-1, with D possibly matching TRBD1 (5 bases). The CDR3 extends over 14 amino acids. V gave up 5 bases and J gave up 4 bases, with 15 bases separating them. From germline, CDR1 is SGHRS and CDR2 YFSETQ. The CDR3 spells CASSRGSLATEAFF. The CDR3 coding sequence is TGCGCCAGCAGTAGGGGTTCACTTGCCACTGAAGCTTTCTTT.

This chain links TRBV6-1 with TRBJ2-3, with 10 bases fitting TRBD1. Looked up from germline, CDR1 is MNHNS and CDR2 is SASEGT. J gave up 3 bases and V 7 bases, and 10 bases lay outside the gene matches. There are 16 residues in the CDR3. As DNA, the CDR3 is TGTGCCAGCACCGAGACAGGGGGCTCGTTTACAGATACGCAGTATTTT. Its protein product is CASTETGGSFTDTQYF.

The chain employs TRBV24-1 and TRBJ2-5; D is tentatively TRBD1 or TRBD2 (5 bases each). Trimming took 1 base from V and 2 from J, leaving 16 bases between them. There are 17 residues in the CDR3. Germline-derived CDR1 and CDR2 are KGHDR and SFDVKD. CDR3 sequence (DNA): TGTGCCACCAGTGATTTCCCAATGGGGACGGGACAAGAGACCCAGTACTTC. Translated, it gives CATSDFPMGTGQETQYF.

The V gene is TRBV12-3 or TRBV12-4, the J gene TRBJ2-2; the D is unclear. The germline V and J ends were trimmed by 6 bases and 5 bases, with 10 bases remaining between them. This CDR3 has 13 amino acids. The CDR3 spells CASRAAWTGELFF. The CDR3 DNA is TGTGCCAGCAGGGCTGCATGGACCGGGGAGCTGTTTTTT.

This clonotype has more than one count but fewer than ten. The V gene is TRBV5-1, the J gene TRBJ2-5; TRBD2 is a possible D gene (5 bases). The CDR3 covers 15 residues. Germline CDR1 reads SGHRS; CDR2 reads YFSETQ. V was cut by 0 bases and J by 5 bases, with 14 bases left in between. CDR3 nucleotide sequence: TGCGCCAGCAGCTTGGATACCCCTCGGGGTGAGACCCAGTACTTC. Protein product: CASSLDTPRGETQYF. Based on the CDR3 plus reference TRBV5-1 and TRBJ2-5, the full variable domain is KAGVTQTPRYLIKTRGQQVTLSCSPISGHRSVSWYQQTPGQGLQFLFEYFSETQRNKGNFPGRFSGRQFSNSRSEMNVSTLELGDSALYLCASSLDTPRGETQYFGPGTRLLVL.

This clonotype was counted only a few times. The V gene is TRBV6-1, the J gene TRBJ1-1; D is unresolved. Germline loops: CDR1 MNHNS, CDR2 SASEGT. V lost 3 bases and J 11 bases, leaving 16 bases between the germline ends. This CDR3 spans 13 amino acids. The CDR3 DNA reads TGTGCCAGCAGTGACAGGTTCCGGTACGAGGCTTTCTTT. As protein: CASSDRFRYEAFF.

V is TRBV28 and J is TRBJ2-4; 10 bases line up with TRBD1. This CDR3 has 17 residues. Germline CDR1 MDHEN, CDR2 SYDVKM. V lost 5 bases to trimming and J lost 2 bases; unmatched junction nucleotides: 9. CDR3 in DNA: TGTGCCAGCAGTCCTACGACAGGGGGCGGTTCCAAAAACATTCAGTACTTC. Translated, it gives CASSPTTGGGSKNIQYF.

The J gene is TRBJ2-2, the V gene TRBV7-8; D is perhaps TRBD2 (6 bases). Germline CDR1 SGHVS, CDR2 FQNEAQ. The CDR3 runs to 16 residues. V was cut by 5 bases and J by 3 bases, with 16 bases left in between. The CDR3 sequence is CASSRGTVADTGELFF. The DNA for the CDR3 is TGTGCCAGCAGCCGGGGGACTGTAGCGGACACCGGGGAGCTGTTTTTT.

This chain links TRBV7-8 with TRBJ2-5, with 9 bases fitting TRBD1. The V gene end was trimmed by 5 bases and the J gene end by 2 bases; junction bases not matched to a gene: 6. CDR3 size: 15 residues. Germline lookup yields CDR1 SGHVS and CDR2 FQNEAQ. The CDR3 DNA reads as TGTGCCAGCAGCCCGCGGGACAGGGCACAAGAGACCCAGTACTTC. Its translation: CASSPRDRAQETQYF.